This T cell receptor (beta chain) comes out of a study of early T cells in non-severe SARS-CoV-2 infection. Study context: Bulk RNA isolated from unsorted whole blood underwent sequencing; chains were not paired.

With regard to this clonotype: Its specificity is unknown.

V gave up 7 bases and J gave up 3 bases, with 17 bases separating them. CDR1 and CDR2 from the germline V gene are DFQATT and SNEGSKA (reference sequence). The CDR3 is 14 residues long. Whole-study results and caveats: Matching against VDJdb likely underestimated virus-specific expansions, favoring anti-spike CD8.

Each cDNA molecule carried a unique molecular identifier. TCRdb reprocessed the 5' RACE reads with MiXCR, giving one entry per CDR3 protein. The data hold tens of thousands of distinct CDR3 sequences, with 9.5% to 15% observed a single time. Specimen: whole blood. The V call is TRBV20-1, the J call TRBJ2-3, with D uncertain. This receptor was obtained from an adult who was a healthcare worker with PCR-confirmed SARS-CoV-2 infection or an uninfected control (not recorded which). The CDR3 coding sequence is TGCAGTGAAAGGAAGGGCGGCCCGACAGATACGCAGTATTTT. Residues: CSERKGGPTDTQYF.